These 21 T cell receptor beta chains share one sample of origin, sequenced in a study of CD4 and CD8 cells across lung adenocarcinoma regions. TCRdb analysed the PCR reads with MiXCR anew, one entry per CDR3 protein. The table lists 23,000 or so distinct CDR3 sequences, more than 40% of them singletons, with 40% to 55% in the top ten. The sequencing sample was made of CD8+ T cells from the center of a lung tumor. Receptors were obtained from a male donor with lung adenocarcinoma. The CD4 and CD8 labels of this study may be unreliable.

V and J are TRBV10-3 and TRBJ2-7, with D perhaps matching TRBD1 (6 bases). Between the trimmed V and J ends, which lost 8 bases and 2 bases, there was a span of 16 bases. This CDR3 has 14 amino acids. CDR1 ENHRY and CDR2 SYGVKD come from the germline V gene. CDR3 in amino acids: CAIGADRTPYEQYF. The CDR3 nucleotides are TGTGCCATCGGGGCAGACAGGACCCCCTACGAGCAGTACTTC.

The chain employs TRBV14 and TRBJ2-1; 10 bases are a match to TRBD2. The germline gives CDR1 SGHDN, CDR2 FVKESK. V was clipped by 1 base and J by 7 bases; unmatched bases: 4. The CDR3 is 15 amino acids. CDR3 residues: CASSQASGSWNEQFF. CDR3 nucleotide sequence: TGTGCCAGCAGCCAAGCTAGCGGGAGTTGGAATGAGCAGTTCTTC.

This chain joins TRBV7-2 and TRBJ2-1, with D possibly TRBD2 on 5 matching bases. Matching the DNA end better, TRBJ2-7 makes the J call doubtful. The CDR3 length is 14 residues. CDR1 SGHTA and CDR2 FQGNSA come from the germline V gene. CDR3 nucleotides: TGTGCCAGCTCCCGCCGGGATGGGAACTACGAGCAGTACTTC. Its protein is CASSRRDGNYEQYF.

The CDR3, as DNA: TGTGCCATCAGTGGCGTCCTGGGGGTGGGAGTCATAAATATGCAGTACTTC. This encodes CAISGVLGVGVINMQYF. This chain joins TRBV10-3 and TRBJ2-4; D possibly matches TRBD1 or TRBD2 (5 bases each). CDR3 length: 17 amino acids. Deletions cut 4 bases from V and 13 bases from J, with 29 bases between. Germline loops: CDR1 ENHRY, CDR2 SYGVKD.

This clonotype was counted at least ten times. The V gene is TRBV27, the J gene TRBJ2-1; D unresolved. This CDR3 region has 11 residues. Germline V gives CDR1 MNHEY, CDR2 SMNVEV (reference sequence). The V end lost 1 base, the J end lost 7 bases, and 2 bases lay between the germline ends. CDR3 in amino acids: CASSLLNEQFF. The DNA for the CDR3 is TGTGCCAGCAGTTTATTAAATGAGCAGTTCTTC.

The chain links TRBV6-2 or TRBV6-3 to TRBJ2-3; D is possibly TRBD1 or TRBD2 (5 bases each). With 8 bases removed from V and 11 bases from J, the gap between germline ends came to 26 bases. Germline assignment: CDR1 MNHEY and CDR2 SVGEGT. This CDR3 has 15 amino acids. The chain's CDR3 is CASGPGLCATNMQYF. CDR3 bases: TGTGCCAGCGGCCCGGGGCTGTGCGCCACAAACATGCAGTATTTT.

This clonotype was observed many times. CDR3 coding DNA: TGTGCCAGCAGCCCCCGGGGGAGAGGGGGTCAAGAGACCCAGTACTTC. This gives the protein CASSPRGRGGQETQYF. The chain joins TRBV27 to TRBJ2-5; tentatively, D is TRBD1 or TRBD2 (6 bases each). V was cut by 6 bases and J by 2 bases, with 19 bases left in between. This CDR3 comprises 16 residues. Germline CDR1 and CDR2: MNHEY and SMNVEV (reference sequence).

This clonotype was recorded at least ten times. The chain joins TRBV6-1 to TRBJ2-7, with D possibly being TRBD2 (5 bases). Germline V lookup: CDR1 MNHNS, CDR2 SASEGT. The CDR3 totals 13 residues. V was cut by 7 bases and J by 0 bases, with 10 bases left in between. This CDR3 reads CASTSGLSYEQYF. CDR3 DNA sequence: TGTGCCAGCACGAGCGGACTCTCCTACGAGCAGTACTTC.

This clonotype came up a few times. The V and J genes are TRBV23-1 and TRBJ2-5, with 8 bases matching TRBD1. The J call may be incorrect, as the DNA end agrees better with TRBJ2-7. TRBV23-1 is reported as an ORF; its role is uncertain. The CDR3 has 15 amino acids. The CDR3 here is CASSPERQGRAEQYF. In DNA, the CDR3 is TGCGCCAGCAGTCCAGAAAGACAGGGGCGCGCCGAGCAGTACTTC.

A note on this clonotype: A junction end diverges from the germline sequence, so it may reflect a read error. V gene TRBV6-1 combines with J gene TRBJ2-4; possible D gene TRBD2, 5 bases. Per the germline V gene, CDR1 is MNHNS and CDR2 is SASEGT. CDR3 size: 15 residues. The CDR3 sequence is CGSSPPQSGKNTQYF. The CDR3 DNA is TGTGGCAGCAGCCCGCCGCAGAGCGGCAAAAACACTCAGTACTTC.

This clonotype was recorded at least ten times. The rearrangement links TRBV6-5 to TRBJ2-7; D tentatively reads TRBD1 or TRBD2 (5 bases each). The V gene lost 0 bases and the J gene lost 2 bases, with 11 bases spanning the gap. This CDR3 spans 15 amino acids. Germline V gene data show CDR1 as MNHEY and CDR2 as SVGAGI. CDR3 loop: CASSYSHGTAYEQYF. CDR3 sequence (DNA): TGTGCCAGCAGTTACTCGCACGGGACGGCCTACGAGCAGTACTTC.

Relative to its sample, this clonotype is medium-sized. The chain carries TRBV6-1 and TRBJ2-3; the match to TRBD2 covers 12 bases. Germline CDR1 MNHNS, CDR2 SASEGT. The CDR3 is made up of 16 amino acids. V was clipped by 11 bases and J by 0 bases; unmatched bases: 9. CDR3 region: CAGSDGLAGSTDTQYF. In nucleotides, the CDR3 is TGTGCCGGTAGTGATGGACTAGCGGGAAGCACAGATACGCAGTATTTT.

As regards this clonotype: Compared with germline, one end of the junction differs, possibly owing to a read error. In DNA, the CDR3 is TGTGCGGGCAGTGGGGGCGCGGACCCAGATACGCAGTATTTC. Its translation is CAGSGGADPDTQYF. The V gene is TRBV27, the J gene TRBJ2-3; tentatively, D is TRBD1 (6 bases). The CDR3 sequence is 14 residues long. Germline V CDR1 and CDR2: MNHEY, SMNVEV (reference sequence).

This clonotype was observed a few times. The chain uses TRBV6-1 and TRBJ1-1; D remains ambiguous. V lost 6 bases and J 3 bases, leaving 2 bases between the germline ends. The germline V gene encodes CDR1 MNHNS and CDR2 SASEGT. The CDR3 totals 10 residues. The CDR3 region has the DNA TGTGCCAGCAGGGACACTGAAGCTTTCTTT. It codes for CASRDTEAFF.

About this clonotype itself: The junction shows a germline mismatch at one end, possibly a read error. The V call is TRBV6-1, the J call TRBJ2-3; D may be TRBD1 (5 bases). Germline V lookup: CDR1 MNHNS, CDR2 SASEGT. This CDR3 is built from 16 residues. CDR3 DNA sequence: TGTGCCAGCAGTGAAGCCGGGCTAGGGGCCGAGGATACGCAGTATTTC. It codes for CASSEAGLGAEDTQYF.

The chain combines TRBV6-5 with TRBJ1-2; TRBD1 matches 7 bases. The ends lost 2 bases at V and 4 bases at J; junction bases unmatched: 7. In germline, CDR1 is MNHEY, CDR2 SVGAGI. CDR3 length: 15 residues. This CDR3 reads CASSYARGTAYGYTF. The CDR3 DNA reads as TGTGCCAGCAGTTACGCTCGGGGGACAGCCTATGGCTACACCTTC.

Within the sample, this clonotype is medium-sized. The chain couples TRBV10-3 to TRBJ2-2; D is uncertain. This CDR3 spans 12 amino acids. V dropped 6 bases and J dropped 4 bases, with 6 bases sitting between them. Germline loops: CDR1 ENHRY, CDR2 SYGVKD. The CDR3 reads CAIRGSTGELFF. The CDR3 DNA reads TGTGCCATCAGGGGGTCCACCGGGGAGCTGTTTTTT.

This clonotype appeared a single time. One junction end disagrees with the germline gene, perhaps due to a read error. The CDR3 here is CASIKQGCKTDTQYF. CDR3 nucleotide sequence: TGTGCCAGCATCAAACAGGGGTGTAAGACAGATACCCAGTATTTC. The genes are TRBV6-1 and TRBJ2-3; 7 bases map to TRBD1. Germline V gives CDR1 MNHNS, CDR2 SASEGT. The CDR3 is made up of 15 amino acids.

The CDR3 DNA reads TGTGCCAGCAGGGACCCCCAGAGAAACACCGGGGAGCTGTTTTTT. Amino acids: CASRDPQRNTGELFF. This rearrangement joins TRBV6-1 to TRBJ2-2; D remains unclear. CDR1 and CDR2 from the germline V gene are MNHNS and SASEGT. V shed 6 bases and J shed 2 bases, with 13 bases lying between them. This CDR3 region has 15 residues.

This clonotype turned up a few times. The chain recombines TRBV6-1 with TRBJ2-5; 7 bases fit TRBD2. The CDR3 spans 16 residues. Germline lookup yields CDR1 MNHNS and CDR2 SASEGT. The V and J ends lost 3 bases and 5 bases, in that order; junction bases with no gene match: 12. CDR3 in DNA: TGTGCCAGCAGTGAGGTTCCCGGACTAGGGAGGGAGACCCAGTACTTC. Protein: CASSEVPGLGRETQYF.

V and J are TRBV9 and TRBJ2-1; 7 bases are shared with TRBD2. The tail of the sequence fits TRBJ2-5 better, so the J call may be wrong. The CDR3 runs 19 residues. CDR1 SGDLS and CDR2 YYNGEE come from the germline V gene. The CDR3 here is CASSPFGFGLGWSGETQYF. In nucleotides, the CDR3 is TGTGCCAGCAGCCCCTTCGGGTTTGGACTAGGATGGAGCGGGGAGACCCAGTACTTC.